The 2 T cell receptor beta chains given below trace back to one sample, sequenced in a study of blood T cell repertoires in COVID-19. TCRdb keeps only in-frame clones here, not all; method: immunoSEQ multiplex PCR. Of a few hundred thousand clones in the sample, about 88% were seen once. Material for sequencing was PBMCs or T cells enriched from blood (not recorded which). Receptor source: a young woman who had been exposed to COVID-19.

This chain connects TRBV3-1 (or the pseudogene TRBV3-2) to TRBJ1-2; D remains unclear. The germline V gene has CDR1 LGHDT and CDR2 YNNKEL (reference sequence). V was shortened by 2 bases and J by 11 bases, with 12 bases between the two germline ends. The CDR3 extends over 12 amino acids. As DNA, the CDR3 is TGTGCCAGCAGCCAATCTCCACGAGGGTACACCTTC. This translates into CASSQSPRGYTF.

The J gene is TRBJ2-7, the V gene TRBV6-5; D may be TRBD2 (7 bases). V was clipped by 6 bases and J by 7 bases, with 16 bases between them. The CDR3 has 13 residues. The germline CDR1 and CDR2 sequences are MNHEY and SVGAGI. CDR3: CASSSTRGGEQYF. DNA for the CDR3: TGTGCCAGCAGCTCCACGAGGGGGGGAGAGCAGTACTTC.